This TCR beta chain was captured in a study of cytomegalovirus exposure and HLA in healthy donors. Study-wide findings and caveats: V- and J-gene trimming of TCR beta was linked (in a later analysis) to a missense DCLRE1C variant. Highly shared sequence variants in one cluster were likely a sequencing artifact. While the bulk of TCR sequences proved rare, some public TCRs turned up in many donors. Among donors in an Asian-associated ancestry cluster, a later analysis reportedly found fewer N-insertions than the approximately 670-donor mean.

PCR was performed using 60 Vbeta and 13 Jbeta primers. TCRdb's table, derived via immunoSEQ multiplex PCR, lists solely in-frame clones and lacks some. The profile shows around 140,000 clones, around 84% of them singletons. This CDR3 spans 16 amino acids. Trimming at V came to 4 bases and at J to 10 bases, leaving 15 bases not matched to a gene. Looked up from germline, CDR1 is MDHEN and CDR2 is SYDVKM. As concerns this clone: Its cognate antigen is unknown.

The sequence derives from a man between 45 and 60 years old in good health and CMV-seronegative. The sequencing sample was made of PBMCs. The J gene is TRBJ1-4, the V gene TRBV28, with 7 bases identical to TRBD1. This chain's CDR3 is CASSSLQGQIGGKLFF. CDR3 coding DNA: TGTGCCAGCAGTTCCCTGCAGGGACAGATAGGGGGAAAACTGTTTTTT. The full variable domain, in which reference TRBV28 and TRBJ1-4 provide the parts outside the CDR3, is DVKVTQSSRYLVKRTGEKVFLECVQDMDHENMFWYRQDPGLGLRLIYFSYDVKMKEKGDIPEGYSVSREKKERFSLILESASTNQTSMYLCASSSLQGQIGGKLFFGSGTQLSVL.